This TCR beta chain came from a study of cytomegalovirus exposure and HLA in healthy donors. This clone was seen once. Its target is unknown. Study findings and constraints: Accurate prediction of HLA-A and HLA-B alleles (for most subjects) was reportedly achieved from TCR beta sequences.

The study ran its PCR with 60 Vbeta and 13 Jbeta primers. Profiled with immunoSEQ multiplex PCR; TCRdb holds only in-frame clones, not every one. The sample gives some 140,000 clones, about 68% of which show up once; about 1.5% is in the top ten. This CDR3 has 16 amino acids. The V gene end was trimmed by 0 bases and the J gene end by 0 bases; junction bases not matched to a gene: 3. CDR1 and CDR2 from the germline V gene are SGHRS and YFSETQ. The receptor comes from a human donor in good health. Sequenced input: PBMCs. This chain connects TRBV5-1 to TRBJ1-3; TRBD1 agrees at 7 bases. This CDR3 reads CASSLADRTSGNTIYF. CDR3 sequence (DNA): TGCGCCAGCAGCTTGGCGGACAGGACCTCTGGAAACACCATATATTTT.